This note documents a single TCR beta chain sequence. Treatment specified: randomized to nivolumab then ipilimumab (arm A) or the reverse (arm B). The data stem from a study of sequential checkpoint blockade in melanoma. Germline CDR1 MNHGY, CDR2 SAAAGT. V dropped 7 bases and J dropped 5; count of bases not matched to a gene: 17. The CDR3 is 18 amino acids. TCRdb's table, derived via immunoSEQ multiplex PCR, lists solely in-frame clones and lacks some. Of about 2,000 clones in the sample, roughly 21% were seen once. Sequenced material: tumor tissue (inferred from file names), taken from a patient given nivolumab and ipilimumab in sequence. J is TRBJ1-2 and V is TRBV6-8, with 12 bases identical to TRBD1. The receptor's source is a human donor with melanoma. CDR3: CASKTNRDRGLPRYGYTF. In nucleotides, the CDR3 is TGTGCCAGCAAAACAAACCGGGACAGGGGGCTACCAAGATATGGCTACACCTTC.